One T cell receptor beta chain is described in this entry. Its antigen remains unidentified. The data are from a study of T cells after yellow fever vaccination. About the research overall: SMART-Seq v4 Ultra Low Input handled preparation of low-cell-number fractions. Study conclusions and caveats: Post-booster repertoires again held most primary-vaccination clones (about 96% CD4, 80% to 90% CD8). Among all clonotypes, a small share was observed in both CD4 and CD8 compartments.

TCR cDNA, made by 5'RACE template switching, carried an added universal primer site and UMIs. TCRdb used MiXCR to reprocess the 5' RACE reads, holding one entry per CDR3 protein. Of 450,000 to 600,000 distinct CDR3 sequences in the sample, roughly 12% are singletons; the top ten hold roughly 13%. Germline V gives CDR1 SSHAT, CDR2 FNYEAQ (reference sequence). CDR3 size: 16 residues. V dropped 5 bases and J dropped 2 bases, with 17 bases sitting between them. The receptor was isolated from a man aged 25 to 40 who received the YFV17D yellow fever vaccine. The chain recombines TRBV7-7 with TRBJ2-3, with D possibly being TRBD2 (5 bases). Here the sequenced sample was PBMCs, taken on the day of the yellow fever booster vaccination. CDR3 sequence reads: CASSPTRSRYTDTQYF. DNA for the CDR3: TGTGCCAGCAGCCCCACTAGAAGCCGGTACACAGATACGCAGTATTTT.